These 22 T cell receptor beta chains were sequenced from one sample in a study of cytomegalovirus exposure and HLA in healthy donors (dated by TCRdb to 2016 to 2017). Library creation used the immunoSEQ multiplex PCR assay. For the multiplex PCR, a mixture combining 60 forward primers for TCR Vbeta segments and 13 reverse primers for TCR Jbeta segments was used. Drawn from immuneACCESS, this table holds only the in-frame rearrangements with V and J called that TCRdb kept. Clones are partly lost; checked studies trace under half to an unresolved V gene and leave the rest unexplained. This sample holds 90,000 or so clones; 82% were observed only once. The biggest ten clones account for 3% to 4% of the sample. Specimen: PBMCs. Source of these receptors: a man younger than 40 in good health and CMV-seropositive.

The rearrangement links TRBV5-4 to TRBJ1-1; D not resolved. Germline V lookup: CDR1 SGHNT, CDR2 YYREEE (reference sequence). The length of the CDR3 is 16 residues. Trimming took off 3 bases at V and 5 bases at J, with 20 bases between the two ends. The CDR3 coding sequence is TGTGCCAGCAGCTATTCCCGAGTGGGCCCGGGGACTGAAGCTTTCTTT. This sequence encodes CASSYSRVGPGTEAFF.

This clone has more than one count but fewer than ten. The CDR3 region is CAISESASRLAVTEQFF. CDR3 nucleotides: TGTGCCATCAGTGAGTCCGCAAGTCGGCTAGCGGTGACTGAGCAGTTCTTC. This sequence joins TRBV10-3 and TRBJ2-1; 7 nucleotides align to TRBD2. CDR3 length equals 17 residues. Trimming cost V 0 bases and J 9 bases; bases outside gene matches: 14. In germline, CDR1 is ENHRY, CDR2 SYGVKD.

V and J are TRBV10-2 and TRBJ1-5; D ambiguous. The CDR3 runs 13 residues. Trimming left V 3 bases short and J 5 bases short, with 8 bases between. Germline lookup yields CDR1 WSHSY and CDR2 SAAADI. This chain's CDR3 is CASSEGAYQPQHF. The CDR3 nucleotides are TGCGCCAGCAGTGAAGGAGCTTATCAGCCCCAGCATTTT.

This chain connects TRBV7-6 to TRBJ2-1; 10 nucleotides match TRBD1. Germline lookup yields CDR1 SGHVS and CDR2 FNYEAQ. V gave up 4 bases and J gave up 5 bases; unmatched junction bases: 8. The CDR3 is 16 amino acids. CDR3 sequence (DNA): TGTGCCAGCAGCTCCACCGGGACAGGGGTCGACAATGAGCAGTTCTTC. Protein: CASSSTGTGVDNEQFF.

V usage is TRBV5-4 and J usage is TRBJ2-2, with D hard to call. CDR1 is SGHNT and CDR2 is YYREEE in the germline V gene (reference sequence). The V end was cut by 0 bases, the J end by 7 bases, with 10 bases between. The CDR3 is 14 residues long. The CDR3 sequence: CASSLDGRNGELFF. Written as DNA, the CDR3 is TGTGCCAGCAGCTTGGACGGTCGCAACGGGGAGCTGTTTTTT.

The chain joins TRBV12-5 to TRBJ1-5; no reliable D call. Germline V gene lookup returns CDR1 LGHNT and CDR2 FRNRAP. The CDR3 has 17 amino acids. Trimming removed 2 bases at V and 3 bases at J, with 17 bases between. This CDR3 reads CASGLPADDITNQPQHF. Here the CDR3 DNA reads TGTGCTAGTGGTTTGCCCGCCGACGACATAACCAATCAGCCCCAGCATTTT. Using reference TRBV12-5 and TRBJ1-5 for the parts outside the CDR3, the full variable domain is DARVTQTPRHKVTEMGQEVTMRCQPILGHNTVFWYRQTMMQGLELLAYFRNRAPLDDSGMPKDRFSAEMPDATLATLKIQPSEPRDSAVYFCASGLPADDITNQPQHFGDGTRLSIL.

V usage is TRBV29-1 and J usage is TRBJ1-4; D perhaps matches TRBD1 (5 bases). This CDR3 has 14 residues. V was trimmed by 6 bases and J by 3 bases, leaving 14 bases between them. In germline, CDR1 is SQVTM, CDR2 ANQGSEA. This CDR3 reads CSVGTLGANEKLFF. The CDR3 DNA reads as TGCAGCGTGGGGACTCTTGGGGCTAATGAAAAACTGTTTTTT.

This chain joins TRBV6-1 and TRBJ1-2, with a tentative D call TRBD1 (6 bases). The CDR3 has 13 residues. V was cut by 4 bases and J by 4 bases, with 10 bases left in between. Germline V gene lookup returns CDR1 MNHNS and CDR2 SASEGT. The CDR3 region is CASSADSFYGYTF. Written as DNA, the CDR3 is TGTGCCAGCAGTGCGGACAGTTTCTATGGCTACACCTTC.

The V call is TRBV19, the J call TRBJ1-1; no definite D call. This CDR3 has 13 amino acids. Germline V lookup: CDR1 LNHDA, CDR2 SQIVND (reference sequence). V lost 6 bases and J lost 0, with 8 bases in between. DNA of the CDR3: TGTGCCAGTAGCCCTGACATGAACACTGAAGCTTTCTTT. This sequence encodes CASSPDMNTEAFF. The variable domain in full, completed from reference TRBV19 and TRBJ1-1, reads DGGITQSPKYLFRKEGQNVTLSCEQNLNHDAMYWYRQDPGQGLRLIYYSQIVNDFQKGDIAEGYSVSREKKESFPLTVTSAQKNPTAFYLCASSPDMNTEAFFGQGTRLTVV.

The chain recombines TRBV28 with TRBJ2-7; 11 nucleotides line up with TRBD1. This CDR3 is built from 15 residues. With V trimmed by 2 bases and J by 6 bases, 6 bases remained unmatched. Looked up from germline, CDR1 is MDHEN and CDR2 is SYDVKM. The CDR3 sequence: CASSLHGQGAREQYF. The CDR3 bases are TGTGCCAGCAGTTTACACGGACAGGGGGCGCGCGAGCAGTACTTC. Based on the CDR3 plus reference TRBV28 and TRBJ2-7, the full variable domain is DVKVTQSSRYLVKRTGEKVFLECVQDMDHENMFWYRQDPGLGLRLIYFSYDVKMKEKGDIPEGYSVSREKKERFSLILESASTNQTSMYLCASSLHGQGAREQYFGPGTRLTVT.

This chain uses TRBV10-3 with TRBJ2-6, with a weak D call TRBD2 (6 bases). CDR1 is ENHRY and CDR2 is SYGVKD in the germline V gene. The V and J ends lost 8 bases and 2 bases respectively, with 7 bases between them. This CDR3 has 13 residues. CDR3 sequence: CAIGEAGANVLTF. The CDR3 nucleotides read TGTGCCATCGGGGAGGCTGGGGCCAACGTCCTGACTTTC.

The chain recombines TRBV6-1 with TRBJ2-7; D gene ambiguous. CDR1 is MNHNS and CDR2 is SASEGT in the germline V gene. The V end lost 7 bases, the J end lost 2 bases, and 12 bases lay between the germline ends. This CDR3 has 13 amino acids. The CDR3 here is CASIVEVPYEQYF. The CDR3 DNA sequence: TGTGCCAGCATTGTAGAAGTCCCCTACGAGCAGTACTTC.

This chain uses TRBV30 with TRBJ2-7; D is uncertain. Trimming took off 0 bases at V and 3 bases at J, with 15 bases between the two ends. This CDR3 spans 15 amino acids. The germline gives CDR1 GTSNPN, CDR2 SVGIG (reference sequence). The chain's CDR3 is CAWSVLSVTDYEQYF. The CDR3, as DNA: TGTGCCTGGAGTGTCTTAAGTGTCACTGACTACGAGCAGTACTTC.

The rearrangement joins TRBV7-2 to TRBJ2-7; 7 bases are a match to TRBD1. With V trimmed by 5 bases and J by 2 bases, 15 bases remained unmatched. Germline V CDR1 and CDR2: SGHTA, FQGNSA. The CDR3 has 17 residues. CDR3 nucleotide sequence: TGTGCCAGCAGCCGACACAGGGGCCAAATAAAAGCCTACGAGCAGTACTTC. It yields the protein CASSRHRGQIKAYEQYF.

CDR3 bases: TGTGCCAGTAGTATCGCGGGAGGCGATGAGCAGTTCTTC. It encodes CASSIAGGDEQFF. V and J are TRBV19 and TRBJ2-1; 8 positions match TRBD2. This CDR3 has 13 residues. Per the germline V gene, CDR1 is LNHDA and CDR2 is SQIVND (reference sequence). The trim removed 3 bases at V and 8 bases at J, leaving 3 bases unmatched.

The rearrangement joins TRBV19 to TRBJ2-6; D is unresolved. V lost 4 bases and J lost 0, with 4 bases in between. This CDR3 has 14 amino acids. CDR1 is LNHDA, CDR2 SQIVND, per germline (reference sequence). The CDR3 is CASSTGSGANVLTF. In DNA, the CDR3 is TGTGCCAGTAGTACAGGCTCTGGGGCCAACGTCCTGACTTTC.

The genes are TRBV7-6 and TRBJ1-3; 10 bases line up with TRBD1. V lost 5 bases and J lost 2; bases outside the gene matches: 6. This CDR3 has 16 residues. Germline CDR1 is SGHVS and CDR2 is FNYEAQ. The CDR3 DNA reads as TGTGCCAGCAGCCTCACCGGGACAGGGGCTGGAAACACCATATATTTT. As protein: CASSLTGTGAGNTIYF.

The V gene is TRBV10-2, the J gene TRBJ1-2; TRBD1 matches at 7 bases. The CDR3 spans 12 residues. With 3 bases clipped from V and 6 bases from J, the junction kept 1 base outside the gene matches. From germline, CDR1 is WSHSY and CDR2 SAAADI. The CDR3 reads CASSEGGNGYTF. Here the CDR3 DNA reads TGCGCCAGCAGTGAAGGGGGCAATGGCTACACCTTC.

This chain uses TRBV6-6 with TRBJ2-5; D ambiguous. Judging by the DNA end, TRBJ2-7 fits better; the J call may be wrong. There are 12 residues in the CDR3. The germline CDR1 and CDR2 sequences are MNHNY and SVGAGI (reference sequence). In DNA, the CDR3 is TGTGCCAGCAGTTACTCTAGATACGAGCAGTACTTC. Translation gives CASSYSRYEQYF.

A single count supports this clone. The chain combines TRBV27 with TRBJ2-7; 7 bases fit TRBD2. The ends lost 8 bases at V and 3 bases at J; junction bases unmatched: 10. CDR3 size: 14 residues. The V gene's germline CDR1 is MNHEY and CDR2 SMNVEV (reference sequence). CDR3 DNA: TGTGCCAGCCGGGGAGGCGGGAGCGTCTACGAGCAGTACTTC. This encodes CASRGGGSVYEQYF.

This chain links TRBV29-1 with TRBJ1-2; D unresolved. The CDR3 runs 11 residues. Trimming stripped 5 bases from V and 6 bases from J, with 10 bases between. The germline V gene has CDR1 SQVTM and CDR2 ANQGSEA. CDR3 coding DNA: TGCAGCGTTCGCAGGCAGAATGGCTACACCTTC. Its protein product is CSVRRQNGYTF.

The chain employs TRBV10-3 and TRBJ2-2; 8 bases agree with TRBD2. This CDR3 is 16 amino acids long. The germline gives CDR1 ENHRY, CDR2 SYGVKD. CDR3 nucleotide sequence: TGTGCTACCCTAGGCTCCGGGAGGGAGAACACCGGGGAGCTGTTTTTT. Translating gives CATLGSGRENTGELFF.